One and the same sample provided the 19 T cell receptor beta chains below, sequenced in a study of T cells in Graves' hyperthyroidism and ophthalmopathy. Regions amplified from RNA transcripts were the TCR beta CDR3 regions. First-round RT-PCR targeting the TCR CDR3 was performed with the HTBI primer set. MiXCR was run by TCRdb on the multiplex PCR reads, yielding one entry per CDR3 protein. Of around 100,000 distinct CDR3 sequences in the sample, about 45% are singletons; the top ten hold 26%. Sequenced: blood. The receptors originated from a middle-aged man with Graves' hyperthyroidism.

This chain connects TRBV20-1 to TRBJ2-7; 7 bases line up with TRBD2. The CDR3 covers 13 residues. CDR1 DFQATT and CDR2 SNEGSKA come from the germline V gene (reference sequence). V trimming: 3 bases; J trimming: 5 bases; junction bases outside the gene matches: 7. CDR3 sequence: CSASAGDRNEQYF. For the CDR3, the DNA is TGCAGTGCTAGCGCGGGAGATCGAAACGAGCAGTACTTC.

The genes are TRBV24-1 and TRBJ1-4; D gene uncertain. CDR1 is KGHDR and CDR2 is SFDVKD in the germline V gene. The CDR3 spans 12 residues. The CDR3 region has the DNA TGTGCACCAACTGGGGAGAATGAAAAACTGTTTTTT. Its protein is CAPTGENEKLFF.

This rearrangement joins TRBV15 to TRBJ1-5; no definite D call. CDR3 length: 14 residues. V was trimmed by 2 bases and J by 4 bases, leaving 9 bases between them. CDR1 and CDR2 (germline): LNHNV, YYDKDF (reference sequence). The CDR3 bases are TGTGCCACCAGCAGAAGATTCAGTAATCAGCCCCAGCATTTT. Translation: CATSRRFSNQPQHF.

Details on this clonotype: A clone one base away is much larger, so this may be a read error. The V call is TRBV2, the J call TRBJ2-3, with 8 bases identical to TRBD2. In germline, CDR1 is SNHLY, CDR2 FYNNEI. With V trimmed by 7 bases and J by 6 bases, 15 bases remained unmatched. The CDR3 is 16 residues long. The CDR3 nucleotides read TGTGCCAGCAATACGTTCGGGGGGGCCGGAGCCGATACGCAGTATTTT. Translation gives CASNTFGGAGADTQYF.

This clonotype was detected many times. The chain combines TRBV5-6 with TRBJ1-2, with D unclear. CDR3 length equals 15 residues. V was shortened by 0 bases and J by 4 bases, with 13 bases between the two germline ends. CDR1 SGHDT and CDR2 YYEEEE come from the germline V gene. CDR3 DNA sequence: TGTGCCAGCAGCTTGGGGGCACCCGCCATCTATGGCTACACCTTC. This sequence encodes CASSLGAPAIYGYTF.

This clonotype was observed many times. CDR3 DNA sequence: TGTGCCAGCAGCTTAGACAGGAGGGACACCATATATTTT. Translated: CASSLDRRDTIYF. The V call is TRBV7-2, the J call TRBJ1-3, with a weak D call TRBD1 (5 bases). The CDR3 runs to 13 residues. Trimming removed 1 base from V and 8 bases from J, with 9 bases in between. Germline values: CDR1 SGHTA, CDR2 FQGNSA. Variable domain in full (rest from reference TRBV7-2 and TRBJ1-3): GAGVSQSPSNKVTEKGKDVELRCDPISGHTALYWYRQSLGQGLEFLIYFQGNSAPDKSGLPSDRFSAERTGGSVSTLTIQRTQQEDSAVYLCASSLDRRDTIYFGEGSWLTVV.

In regard to this clonotype: Germline is not matched at one junction end, which may reflect a read error. The chain employs TRBV20-1 and TRBJ2-3, with D perhaps TRBD1 or TRBD2 (5 bases each). CDR3 size: 12 residues. Germline loops: CDR1 DFQATT, CDR2 SNEGSKA (reference sequence). The CDR3 nucleotides read TGCAGTGCTAGAGAAGCAGGGAGTACGCGGTACTTT. Residues: CSAREAGSTRYF.

This clonotype was counted a few times. V is TRBV20-1 and J is TRBJ2-1; either TRBD1 or TRBD2 may fit D (6 bases each). CDR1 DFQATT and CDR2 SNEGSKA come from the germline V gene (reference sequence). The CDR3 runs to 21 residues. Between the trimmed V and J ends, which lost 6 bases and 0 bases, there was a span of 33 bases. This CDR3 reads CSARGSGPGTSLRDSYNEQFF. CDR3 DNA: TGCAGTGCAAGGGGGTCAGGGCCGGGGACTTCCCTACGGGACTCCTACAATGAGCAGTTCTTC.

This clonotype came up many times. V and J are TRBV5-1 and TRBJ1-5; a weak D match, TRBD1 (5 bases). V was shortened by 2 bases and J by 7 bases, with 13 bases between the two germline ends. The CDR3 has 14 residues. Germline V CDR1 and CDR2: SGHRS, YFSETQ. The CDR3 DNA follows: TGCGCCAGCAGCTTAACTCCGGGGGACCAGCCCCAGCATTTT. Encoded protein: CASSLTPGDQPQHF.

This clonotype was recorded at least ten times. The V call is TRBV12-3 or TRBV12-4, the J call TRBJ2-5; D may be TRBD1 (6 bases). The CDR3 is made up of 13 amino acids. Deletions cut 7 bases from V and 3 bases from J, with 12 bases between. The CDR3 DNA follows: TGTGCCAGCACCACCGGGACAAAAGAGACCCAGTACTTC. Amino acid sequence: CASTTGTKETQYF.

This chain joins TRBV25-1 and TRBJ2-3; D unclear. This CDR3 has 16 residues. CDR1 is MGHDK and CDR2 is SYGVNS in the germline V gene. V gave up 3 bases and J gave up 3 bases, with 16 bases separating them. DNA for the CDR3: TGTGCCAGCAGTGACACACCCTCTAATCTGACAGATACGCAGTATTTT. It specifies CASSDTPSNLTDTQYF.

This clonotype was detected many times. V and J are TRBV5-1 and TRBJ2-7, with D possibly matching TRBD1 (6 bases). With 8 bases removed from V and 7 bases from J, the gap between germline ends came to 22 bases. Germline CDR1 is SGHRS and CDR2 is YFSETQ. The CDR3 loop spans 14 amino acids. CDR3 in amino acids: CASTRTEQKGEQYF. The DNA for the CDR3 is TGCGCCAGTACTCGGACAGAACAGAAGGGGGAGCAGTACTTC. Based on the CDR3 plus reference TRBV5-1 and TRBJ2-7, the full variable domain is KAGVTQTPRYLIKTRGQQVTLSCSPISGHRSVSWYQQTPGQGLQFLFEYFSETQRNKGNFPGRFSGRQFSNSRSEMNVSTLELGDSALYLCASTRTEQKGEQYFGPGTRLTVT.

The sample holds a few counts of this clonotype. The gene calls are TRBV7-6 and TRBJ2-3; 7 nucleotides line up with TRBD2. The V gene's germline CDR1 is SGHVS and CDR2 FNYEAQ. This CDR3 comprises 13 residues. After removal of 0 bases from V and 11 bases from J, the junction contained 5 bases not matched to a gene. CDR3 loop: CASSLAGGTEQYF. CDR3 nucleotide sequence: TGTGCCAGCAGCTTAGCGGGGGGGACCGAGCAGTATTTT.

This clonotype was counted many times. The gene calls are TRBV12-3 or TRBV12-4 and TRBJ2-1; 9 positions agree with TRBD2. The J segment lost 8 bases and the V segment lost 6 bases, leaving 8 bases of the junction unmatched. This CDR3 region has 14 residues. Here the CDR3 reads CASSKGLAPDEQFF. DNA of the CDR3: TGTGCCAGCAGCAAAGGACTAGCGCCCGATGAGCAGTTCTTC.

This clonotype was counted only a few times. The chain employs TRBV30 and TRBJ2-7, with 15 nucleotides matching TRBD2. V lost 0 bases to trimming and J lost 4 bases; unmatched junction nucleotides: 1. CDR1 is GTSNPN, CDR2 SVGIG, per germline (reference sequence). The CDR3 contains 15 residues. For the CDR3, the DNA is TGTGCCTGGAGTGTAGGGACTAGCGGGAGGTACGAGCAGTACTTC. This translates into CAWSVGTSGRYEQYF. The variable domain in full, completed from reference TRBV30 and TRBJ2-7, reads SQTIHQWPATLVQPVGSPLSLECTVEGTSNPNLYWYRQAAGRGLQLLFYSVGIGQISSEVPQNLSASRPQDRQFILSSKKLLLSDSGFYLCAWSVGTSGRYEQYFGPGTRLTVT.

The chain links TRBV2 to TRBJ2-7; a possible D gene is TRBD2 (6 bases). The V gene lost 6 bases and the J gene lost 6 bases, with 9 bases spanning the gap. The CDR3 has 11 amino acids. CDR1 and CDR2 (germline): SNHLY, FYNNEI. CDR3 in DNA: TGTGCCAGCAGAGGAGGGACCGAGCAGTACTTC. Protein sequence: CASRGGTEQYF.

V gene TRBV6-2 or TRBV6-3 combines with J gene TRBJ2-2; 13 bases match TRBD2. The CDR3 is 16 amino acids. The V gene's germline CDR1 is MNHEY and CDR2 SVGEGT. V gave up 3 bases and J gave up 7 bases; unmatched junction bases: 5. The CDR3 bases are TGTGCCAGCAGTTATCGGACTAGCGGGAGTTTCGGGGAGCTGTTTTTT. This translates into CASSYRTSGSFGELFF.

The rearrangement joins TRBV7-9 to TRBJ1-2; no definite D call. The CDR3 runs to 13 residues. CDR1 is SEHNR and CDR2 is FQNEAQ in the germline V gene (reference sequence). Trimming took 0 bases from V and 6 from J, leaving 8 bases between them. CDR3: CASSLAPGDGYTF. In DNA form, the CDR3 reads TGTGCCAGCAGCTTAGCACCCGGAGATGGCTACACCTTC. The entire variable domain, with the rest obtained from reference TRBV7-9 and TRBJ1-2, is as follows: DTGVSQNPRHKITKRGQNVTFRCDPISEHNRLYWYRQTLGQGPEFLTYFQNEAQLEKSRLLSDRFSAERPKGSFSTLEIQRTEQGDSAMYLCASSLAPGDGYTFGSGTRLTVV.

There are many counts of this clonotype. The chain couples TRBV15 to TRBJ1-6, with D uncertain. The V gene lost 0 bases and the J gene lost 13 bases, with 10 bases spanning the gap. The CDR3 runs to 13 residues. From germline, CDR1 is LNHNV and CDR2 YYDKDF (reference sequence). DNA of the CDR3: TGTGCCACCAGCAGAGATGAGGGCGGGCCCCTCCACTTT. Amino acid sequence: CATSRDEGGPLHF. Combining the CDR3 with reference TRBV15 and TRBJ1-6 gives the whole variable domain DAMVIQNPRYQVTQFGKPVTLSCSQTLNHNVMYWYQQKSSQAPKLLFHYYDKDFNNEADTPDNFQSRRPNTSFCFLDIRSPGLGDTAMYLCATSRDEGGPLHFGNGTRLTVT.